These 24 T cell receptor beta chains came from one sample sequenced in a study of blood T cell repertoires in COVID-19. Method: immunoSEQ multiplex PCR; TCRdb's copy keeps in-frame clones and lacks some. The table has about 190,000 clones, almost 90% seen once. Sequencing input: peripheral blood. All receptors come from a man in his fifties or sixties with acute or convalescent COVID-19.

The rearrangement uses TRBV7-9 and TRBJ2-7; D not resolved. Between the trimmed V and J ends, which lost 1 base and 0 bases, there was a span of 7 bases. The germline gives CDR1 SEHNR, CDR2 FQNEAQ (reference sequence). This CDR3 has 14 residues. In DNA form, the CDR3 reads TGTGCCAGCAGCTTAGGGTCTAACTCCTACGAGCAGTACTTC. This sequence encodes CASSLGSNSYEQYF.

This clone was detected only once. The gene calls are TRBV7-8 and TRBJ1-5; TRBD1 matches at 8 bases. J lost 6 bases, V lost 5 bases, and 9 bases had no gene match. Germline CDR1 SGHVS, CDR2 FQNEAQ. The CDR3 length is 15 residues. CDR3: CASSPMDRVGQPQHF. In DNA, the CDR3 is TGTGCCAGCAGCCCAATGGACAGGGTGGGTCAGCCCCAGCATTTT.

The count of this clone is one. The gene calls are TRBV9 and TRBJ2-1; 13 bases fit TRBD2. J lost 6 bases, V lost 0 bases, and 6 bases had no gene match. Germline assignment: CDR1 SGDLS and CDR2 YYNGEE. This CDR3 contains 17 residues. DNA of the CDR3: TGTGCCAGCAGCGTAGAAGGACTAGCGGGGGATTTCAATGAGCAGTTCTTC. Translation gives CASSVEGLAGDFNEQFF.

V gene TRBV7-8 combines with J gene TRBJ1-3, with TRBD1 identical over 9 bases. V was pared by 6 bases and J by 0 bases, with 9 bases of the junction left unmatched. This CDR3 has 17 residues. The V gene's germline CDR1 is SGHVS and CDR2 FQNEAQ. For the CDR3, the DNA is TGTGCCAGCAGATTAACCGGGACAGGGTCCTCTGGAAACACCATATATTTT. It is translated as CASRLTGTGSSGNTIYF.

This sequence joins TRBV3-1 (or the pseudogene TRBV3-2) and TRBJ2-2; 11 bases agree with TRBD2. Losses at the gene ends were 1 base for V and 7 bases for J; bases not matched to a gene: 5. The length of the CDR3 is 16 residues. Germline-derived CDR1 and CDR2 are LGHDT and YNNKEL (reference sequence). The CDR3 here is CASSQADSGRGGELFF. The CDR3, as DNA: TGTGCCAGCAGCCAAGCCGATAGCGGGAGGGGCGGGGAGCTGTTTTTT.

The V call is TRBV28, the J call TRBJ2-3; weak D call: TRBD1 (6 bases). Trimming removed 8 bases from V and 0 bases from J, with 18 bases in between. Germline assignment: CDR1 MDHEN and CDR2 SYDVKM. The CDR3 is 16 amino acids. CDR3 sequence reads: CASRTHRVSSTDTQYF. The CDR3 bases are TGTGCCAGCCGCACTCACAGGGTATCGAGCACAGATACGCAGTATTTT.

The V gene is TRBV4-1, the J gene TRBJ2-1; 11 bases fit TRBD2. The CDR3 consists of 15 residues. Germline values: CDR1 MGHRA, CDR2 YSYEKL. Trimming removed 4 bases from V and 2 bases from J; junction bases left unmatched: 1. The CDR3 DNA reads TGCGCCAGCAGCCCTAGCGGGGGGACCTACAATGAGCAGTTCTTC. This sequence encodes CASSPSGGTYNEQFF.

The chain joins TRBV3-1 (or the pseudogene TRBV3-2) to TRBJ1-3; TRBD1 might be the D (6 bases). CDR1 is LGHDT and CDR2 is YNNKEL in the germline V gene (reference sequence). The V and J ends lost 4 bases and 0 bases respectively, with 13 bases between them. The CDR3 has 16 residues. The CDR3 spells CASSRGGRSSGNTIYF. The DNA of the CDR3 is TGTGCCAGCAGCCGGGGGGGGCGCAGCTCTGGAAACACCATATATTTT.

J is TRBJ1-2 and V is TRBV7-2, with D tentatively TRBD1 (5 bases). Germline assignment: CDR1 SGHTA and CDR2 FQGNSA. V was trimmed by 1 base and J by 6 bases, leaving 15 bases between them. CDR3 size: 15 residues. Here the CDR3 DNA reads TGTGCCAGCAGCTTAGTCGTGGGCAGGGCCGATGGCTACACCTTC. Translated: CASSLVVGRADGYTF.

About this clone itself: Other DNA sequences in the sample encode the same CDR3. The V call is TRBV6-5, the J call TRBJ2-3, with TRBD2 identical over 9 bases. With 0 bases clipped from V and 6 bases from J, the junction kept 4 bases outside the gene matches. From germline, CDR1 is MNHEY and CDR2 SVGAGI. This CDR3 comprises 15 residues. The CDR3 loop reads CASSYSAGGPDTQYF. CDR3 bases: TGTGCCAGCAGTTACTCGGCGGGAGGGCCTGATACGCAGTATTTT.

This sequence joins TRBV5-5 and TRBJ2-2; 11 nucleotides align to TRBD1. Germline CDR1 reads SGHKS; CDR2 reads YYEKEE (reference sequence). Trimming at V came to 3 bases and at J to 8 bases, leaving 6 bases not matched to a gene. The CDR3 covers 15 residues. CDR3 region: CASSWRDRGSGELFF. For the CDR3, the DNA is TGTGCCAGCAGCTGGCGGGACAGGGGGTCTGGGGAGCTGTTTTTT.

The rearrangement links TRBV5-1 to TRBJ2-6, with D uncertain. Germline V gives CDR1 SGHRS, CDR2 YFSETQ. With 4 bases removed from V and 0 bases from J, the gap between germline ends came to 8 bases. CDR3 length: 15 amino acids. The CDR3 bases are TGCGCCAGCAGCGTGCTCTACTCTGGGGCCAACGTCCTGACTTTC. Translation: CASSVLYSGANVLTF.

CDR3 in amino acids: CASSAVRQGNQPQHF. Here the CDR3 DNA reads TGTGCCAGCAGTGCAGTCAGACAGGGCAATCAGCCCCAGCATTTT. The V call is TRBV2, the J call TRBJ1-5, with D possibly matching TRBD1 (6 bases). The CDR3 covers 15 residues. Trimming took 4 bases from V and 2 from J, leaving 12 bases between them. CDR1 is SNHLY and CDR2 is FYNNEI in the germline V gene. Full variable domain (rest looked up from reference TRBV2 and TRBJ1-5): EPEVTQTPSHQVTQMGQEVILRCVPISNHLYFYWYRQILGQKVEFLVSFYNNEISEKSEIFDDQFSVERPDGSNFTLKIRSTKLEDSAMYFCASSAVRQGNQPQHFGDGTRLSIL.

This clone was recorded a few times. The V gene is TRBV2, the J gene TRBJ2-1, with 7 bases identical to TRBD1. The CDR3 has 13 amino acids. Germline V CDR1 and CDR2: SNHLY, FYNNEI. The V and J ends lost 5 bases and 9 bases, in that order; junction bases with no gene match: 7. CDR3 sequence reads: CASSTTGIREQFF. The CDR3 DNA sequence: TGTGCCAGCAGTACGACAGGGATCCGTGAGCAGTTCTTC.

The rearrangement links TRBV15 to TRBJ2-7; possible D gene TRBD1, 7 bases. The germline V and J ends were trimmed by 0 bases and 1 base, with 13 bases remaining between them. Germline V CDR1 and CDR2: LNHNV, YYDKDF (reference sequence). The CDR3 runs 16 residues. The CDR3 DNA reads TGTGCCACCAGCAGAGAATTGGCAGGGGGGTCCTACGAGCAGTACTTC. Translation: CATSRELAGGSYEQYF.

This chain links TRBV4-1 with TRBJ1-4; no clear D gene. Germline assignment: CDR1 MGHRA and CDR2 YSYEKL. The CDR3 has 18 residues. V gave up 2 bases and J gave up 0 bases, with 16 bases separating them. CDR3 loop: CASSQSKAGLTTNEKLFF. The DNA of the CDR3 is TGCGCCAGCAGCCAATCCAAAGCAGGCCTAACAACTAATGAAAAACTGTTTTTT.

The chain has TRBV30 and TRBJ1-5, with D perhaps TRBD1 (5 bases). The CDR3 is made up of 15 amino acids. In germline, CDR1 is GTSNPN, CDR2 SVGIG (reference sequence). V lost 4 bases and J 3 bases, leaving 16 bases between the germline ends. CDR3 sequence: CAWTKGGTNNQPQHF. In DNA, the CDR3 is TGTGCCTGGACTAAGGGAGGGACGAACAATCAGCCCCAGCATTTT. The whole variable domain, remainder taken from reference TRBV30 and TRBJ1-5, is SQTIHQWPATLVQPVGSPLSLECTVEGTSNPNLYWYRQAAGRGLQLLFYSVGIGQISSEVPQNLSASRPQDRQFILSSKKLLLSDSGFYLCAWTKGGTNNQPQHFGDGTRLSIL.

In this sample, this clone turned up once. The chain carries TRBV15 and TRBJ2-7; 9 bases align to TRBD1. From germline, CDR1 is LNHNV and CDR2 YYDKDF (reference sequence). The CDR3 has 14 residues. The trim removed 5 bases at V and 5 bases at J, leaving 7 bases unmatched. The CDR3 bases are TGTGCCACCAGCGTCCGACAGGGGGGCAACGAGCAGTACTTC. This sequence encodes CATSVRQGGNEQYF.

The chain couples TRBV27 to TRBJ1-4; D gene unclear. The CDR3 is 15 amino acids. Germline values: CDR1 MNHEY, CDR2 SMNVEV (reference sequence). Deletions cut 6 bases from V and 7 bases from J, with 18 bases between. The CDR3 is CASRISRGMPEKLFF. The CDR3 coding sequence is TGTGCCAGCAGAATCTCACGAGGGATGCCTGAAAAACTGTTTTTT.

The chain recombines TRBV19 with TRBJ1-2; D gene ambiguous. Trimming shortened V by 5 bases and J by 3 bases, and 10 bases separated the two germline ends. Germline CDR1 LNHDA, CDR2 SQIVND (reference sequence). The CDR3 sequence is 13 residues long. The CDR3 is CASSDSGYYGYTF. For the CDR3, the DNA is TGTGCCAGTAGTGATTCGGGATACTATGGCTACACCTTC.

V usage is TRBV18 and J usage is TRBJ1-2; tentative D call: TRBD1 (5 bases). V was clipped by 11 bases and J by 8 bases, with 18 bases between them. The CDR3 runs 12 residues. Germline V gives CDR1 KGHSH, CDR2 LQKENI. The CDR3 coding sequence is TGTGCCGGGACTCAGGGAATGGGCGGCTACACCTTC. Amino acids: CAGTQGMGGYTF.

The rearrangement links TRBV5-6 to TRBJ2-5; 10 nucleotides agree with TRBD2. With 5 bases clipped from V and 4 bases from J, the junction kept 5 bases outside the gene matches. CDR1 is SGHDT, CDR2 YYEEEE, per germline. The CDR3 length is 14 residues. The CDR3 nucleotides are TGTGCCAGCAGTCTAGCGGGGGCCAGAGAGACCCAGTACTTC. The encoded protein is CASSLAGARETQYF.

The chain carries TRBV18 and TRBJ2-3; D uncertain. The CDR3 covers 12 residues. Per the germline V gene, CDR1 is KGHSH and CDR2 is LQKENI. With 5 bases removed from V and 3 bases from J, the gap between germline ends came to 6 bases. The CDR3 protein is CASSTATDTQYF. The CDR3 DNA reads as TGTGCCAGCTCAACAGCTACAGATACGCAGTATTTT.

The V and J genes are TRBV6-5 and TRBJ2-2; no firm D call. V was clipped by 11 bases and J by 7 bases, with 14 bases between them. Germline V lookup: CDR1 MNHEY, CDR2 SVGAGI. This CDR3 has 12 amino acids. The CDR3 region has the DNA TGTGCCGGGTACGAAGCGAACGGGGAGCTGTTTTTT. Protein: CAGYEANGELFF.